This T cell receptor beta chain was sequenced for a study of blood T cell repertoires in COVID-19. Details on this clone: Other DNA sequences in this specimen translate into the identical CDR3.

In the original workflow: Using reference gene primer amplification, nucleated cell counts were estimated. The repertoire was sequenced with immunoSEQ multiplex PCR; TCRdb's copy has only in-frame clones and lacks some. That table supplies the V and J calls and clone size; D and trimming were determined from the DNA. The profile shows 90,000 to 110,000 clones, 81% of them singletons. The receptor was derived from a man older than 75 with acute or convalescent COVID-19. Source material: peripheral blood.

CDR3 coding DNA: TGCAGCGTTGGGGGACTAGCGGCTAGCACAGATACGCAGTATTTT. This encodes CSVGGLAASTDTQYF. V is TRBV29-1 and J is TRBJ2-3; 11 bases match TRBD2. Losses at the gene ends were 4 bases for V and 0 bases for J; bases not matched to a gene: 3. Per germline, CDR1 SQVTM and CDR2 ANQGSEA. This CDR3 is built from 15 residues.